The next 25 T cell receptor beta chains were all read from a single sample in a study of blood T cell repertoires in COVID-19. Measured with immunoSEQ multiplex PCR; TCRdb has only the in-frame clones, and not every one. The repertoire includes about 98,000 clones, around 75% of them detected once, and around a quarter sits in the top ten. Sequenced sample: peripheral blood. The receptors shown here come from a man between 65 and 85 years old with acute or convalescent COVID-19.

The rearrangement links TRBV14 to TRBJ1-3, with TRBD1 as a possible D gene (5 bases). Germline CDR1 and CDR2: SGHDN and FVKESK. The CDR3 spans 15 residues. V was clipped by 4 bases and J by 1 base, with 11 bases between them. CDR3 DNA: TGTGCCAGCAGCCCCCGGACATCTTCTGGAAACACCATATATTTT. Translation gives CASSPRTSSGNTIYF.

This chain links TRBV7-3 with TRBJ2-7; 8 bases fit TRBD1. Germline V gene sequence: CDR1 SGHTA, CDR2 FQGTGA. This CDR3 is 15 amino acids long. J gave up 4 bases and V 5 bases, and 10 bases lay outside the gene matches. CDR3 nucleotides: TGTGCCAGCAGCCCGCAACCGACAGGGGAGTACGAGCAGTACTTC. Protein sequence: CASSPQPTGEYEQYF.

This chain joins TRBV10-3 and TRBJ1-1; no reliable D call. The germline V gene encodes CDR1 ENHRY and CDR2 SYGVKD. Trimming removed 4 bases at V and 4 bases at J, with 10 bases between. The CDR3 contains 13 residues. The CDR3 DNA follows: TGTGCCATCAGTGCCGGGGTAGGCACTGAAGCTTTCTTT. It encodes CAISAGVGTEAFF.

The gene calls are TRBV21-1 and TRBJ1-4; TRBD1, the D gene given by the table, was not confirmed from the DNA. TRBV21-1 is a listed pseudogene. This CDR3 spans 16 amino acids. CDR3 sequence reads: CASSNEVDRGSEKLFF. As DNA, the CDR3 is TGTGCCAGCAGCAACGAAGTCGACAGGGGGTCGGAAAAACTGTTTTTT.

This clone appeared a single time. The J gene is TRBJ1-5, the V gene TRBV6-5; the D gene is possibly TRBD1 (6 bases). Germline loops: CDR1 MNHEY, CDR2 SVGAGI. V shed 2 bases and J shed 5 bases, with 16 bases lying between them. The CDR3 runs 16 residues. This CDR3 is CASSYPTGIGDQPQHF. The CDR3 bases are TGTGCCAGCAGTTACCCCACAGGGATAGGGGATCAGCCCCAGCATTTT.

V usage is TRBV11-1 and J usage is TRBJ2-7; no firm D call. This CDR3 has 15 residues. V was trimmed by 0 bases and J by 2 bases, leaving 11 bases between them. Germline CDR1 and CDR2: SGHAT and FQDESV (reference sequence). DNA for the CDR3: TGTGCCAGCAGCTTAGCGCATTCCCAGGCCTACGAGCAGTACTTC. It specifies CASSLAHSQAYEQYF.

The chain uses TRBV7-2 and TRBJ2-1; D is possibly TRBD2 (5 bases). CDR3 length: 15 residues. Trimming stripped 5 bases from V and 2 bases from J, with 13 bases between. CDR1 is SGHTA, CDR2 FQGNSA, per germline. This CDR3 reads CASSLSASAYNEQFF. For the CDR3, the DNA is TGTGCCAGCAGCCTTAGCGCGAGTGCCTACAATGAGCAGTTCTTC.

This rearrangement joins TRBV2 to TRBJ2-1; 9 bases agree with TRBD2. This CDR3 is built from 16 residues. Germline CDR1 is SNHLY and CDR2 is FYNNEI. J was trimmed by 8 bases and V by 7 bases; bases with no gene match: 15. CDR3 in DNA: TGTGCCAGCACCGACGGGGTTGCGGGAGGGCCGGATGAGCAGTTCTTC. Translated: CASTDGVAGGPDEQFF.

The genes are TRBV2 and TRBJ1-6; D is perhaps TRBD1 (5 bases). CDR1 and CDR2 (germline): SNHLY, FYNNEI. The CDR3 spans 14 residues. The V end lost 6 bases, the J end lost 5 bases, and 11 bases lay between the germline ends. CDR3 sequence (DNA): TGTGCCAGCAGGTTCCAGGGAAATAATTCACCCCTCCACTTT. Translation gives CASRFQGNNSPLHF.

This chain links TRBV5-6 with TRBJ1-5; D is unresolved. The CDR3 runs to 16 residues. Trimming removed 1 base at V and 4 bases at J, with 15 bases between. Per germline, CDR1 SGHDT and CDR2 YYEEEE. CDR3 nucleotide sequence: TGTGCCAGCAGCTTGCGGCCAGGTATCGCTAATCAGCCCCAGCATTTT. Protein: CASSLRPGIANQPQHF.

The chain has TRBV7-9 and TRBJ1-1; D ambiguous. Germline V CDR1 and CDR2: SEHNR, FQNEAQ (reference sequence). V lost 2 bases and J lost 4, with 8 bases in between. This CDR3 is 13 amino acids long. DNA of the CDR3: TGTGCCAGCAGCTTAATCGGTAGCACTGAAGCTTTCTTT. Amino acids: CASSLIGSTEAFF. Full variable domain (outside the CDR3, taken from reference TRBV7-9 and TRBJ1-1): DTGVSQNPRHKITKRGQNVTFRCDPISEHNRLYWYRQTLGQGPEFLTYFQNEAQLEKSRLLSDRFSAERPKGSFSTLEIQRTEQGDSAMYLCASSLIGSTEAFFGQGTRLTVV.

This rearrangement joins TRBV19 to TRBJ1-5, with TRBD1 matching 10 bases. The CDR3 is made up of 16 amino acids. Losses at the gene ends were 6 bases for V and 2 bases for J; bases not matched to a gene: 7. CDR1 is LNHDA, CDR2 SQIVND, per germline (reference sequence). The CDR3 DNA follows: TGTGCCAGTAGAGGGTCTGGGACAGGGGGCAATCAGCCCCAGCATTTT. Residues: CASRGSGTGGNQPQHF. Full variable domain (remainder filled in from reference TRBV19 and TRBJ1-5): DGGITQSPKYLFRKEGQNVTLSCEQNLNHDAMYWYRQDPGQGLRLIYYSQIVNDFQKGDIAEGYSVSREKKESFPLTVTSAQKNPTAFYLCASRGSGTGGNQPQHFGDGTRLSIL.

The V call is TRBV2, the J call TRBJ2-3; TRBD2 is a possible D gene (5 bases). Per germline, CDR1 SNHLY and CDR2 FYNNEI. Trimming stripped 5 bases from V and 5 bases from J, with 17 bases between. CDR3 size: 15 residues. This chain's CDR3 is CASSIEEGRGDTQYF. CDR3 DNA: TGTGCCAGCAGTATAGAAGAGGGTCGGGGAGATACGCAGTATTTT.

The rearrangement joins TRBV3-1 (or the pseudogene TRBV3-2) to TRBJ2-7; 8 nucleotides align to TRBD2. The germline V gene encodes CDR1 LGHDT and CDR2 YNNKEL (reference sequence). This CDR3 has 14 amino acids. The trim removed 0 bases at V and 3 bases at J, leaving 1 base unmatched. CDR3 loop: CASSQDLAGYEQYF. The CDR3 bases are TGTGCCAGCAGCCAAGATCTAGCGGGCTACGAGCAGTACTTC.

The chain recombines TRBV27 with TRBJ1-3, with 7 nucleotides matching TRBD1. Germline loops: CDR1 MNHEY, CDR2 SMNVEV (reference sequence). There are 15 residues in the CDR3. The V gene end was trimmed by 2 bases and the J gene end by 3 bases; junction bases not matched to a gene: 4. CDR3 DNA: TGTGCCAGCAGTTTACGACAGGGAGGTGGAAACACCATATATTTT. Its protein product is CASSLRQGGGNTIYF.

The V and J genes are TRBV19 and TRBJ1-5; perhaps TRBD1 as D (5 bases). V dropped 3 bases and J dropped 1 base, with 10 bases sitting between them. Germline CDR1 and CDR2: LNHDA and SQIVND (reference sequence). This CDR3 spans 15 amino acids. CDR3 loop: CASSIKGVSNQPQHF. In DNA form, the CDR3 reads TGTGCCAGTAGTATTAAAGGGGTGAGCAATCAGCCCCAGCATTTT. Using reference TRBV19 and TRBJ1-5 for the parts outside the CDR3, the full variable domain is DGGITQSPKYLFRKEGQNVTLSCEQNLNHDAMYWYRQDPGQGLRLIYYSQIVNDFQKGDIAEGYSVSREKKESFPLTVTSAQKNPTAFYLCASSIKGVSNQPQHFGDGTRLSIL.

The chain combines TRBV5-1 with TRBJ2-2, with 8 bases matching TRBD1. Germline lookup yields CDR1 SGHRS and CDR2 YFSETQ. The CDR3 loop spans 15 amino acids. J gave up 4 bases and V 4 bases, and 6 bases lay outside the gene matches. The CDR3 nucleotides read TGCGCCAGCAGCCTGACAGGGGAGAGCACCGGGGAGCTGTTTTTT. Its translation: CASSLTGESTGELFF.

This clone appeared a single time. The rearrangement uses TRBV7-9 and TRBJ1-1, with D possibly being TRBD1 (5 bases). This CDR3 region has 13 residues. V lost 2 bases and J 1 base, leaving 5 bases between the germline ends. The germline V gene has CDR1 SEHNR and CDR2 FQNEAQ (reference sequence). The CDR3 DNA reads as TGTGCCAGCAGCTTACAGGGGAACACTGAAGCTTTCTTT. Its protein product is CASSLQGNTEAFF.

The V and J genes are TRBV6-2 or TRBV6-3 and TRBJ2-4; TRBD1 matches 9 bases. The germline V gene has CDR1 MNHEY and CDR2 SVGEGT. With 4 bases clipped from V and 6 bases from J, the junction kept 10 bases outside the gene matches. The CDR3 is 16 residues long. The CDR3 DNA reads TGTGCCAGCAGTTTTCAACAGGGGGCGCTCTTAAACATTCAGTACTTC. Its protein is CASSFQQGALLNIQYF.

The chain combines TRBV19 with TRBJ2-7; 8 bases align to TRBD2. The CDR3 runs 14 residues. J gave up 5 bases and V 5 bases, and 8 bases lay outside the gene matches. Germline V gene lookup returns CDR1 LNHDA and CDR2 SQIVND (reference sequence). CDR3 in amino acids: CASSRSGSDDEQYF. The CDR3 DNA reads TGTGCCAGTAGTCGAAGCGGGAGCGACGACGAGCAGTACTTC.

The chain employs TRBV11-2 and TRBJ2-1; D possibly corresponds to TRBD2 (6 bases). Germline-derived CDR1 and CDR2 are SGHAT and FQNNGV. This CDR3 is 15 amino acids long. The V end was cut by 0 bases, the J end by 7 bases, with 13 bases between. The CDR3 DNA reads as TGTGCCAGCAGCTTAGAATCGTCGGGACTGAATGAGCAGTTCTTC. As protein: CASSLESSGLNEQFF.

V is TRBV6-5 and J is TRBJ2-5, with D possibly being TRBD1 (6 bases). Per germline, CDR1 MNHEY and CDR2 SVGAGI. The CDR3 consists of 14 residues. Trimming took off 7 bases at V and 2 bases at J, with 14 bases between the two ends. CDR3 nucleotides: TGTGCCAGCACCTCCGACAGGCTTCAAGAGACCCAGTACTTC. As protein: CASTSDRLQETQYF.

V is TRBV24-1 and J is TRBJ1-1; no firm D call. Deletions cut 5 bases from V and 0 bases from J, with 6 bases between. CDR1 KGHDR and CDR2 SFDVKD come from the germline V gene. The CDR3 is made up of 13 amino acids. The CDR3 coding sequence is TGTGCCACCAGTGCCGGAGTGAACACTGAAGCTTTCTTT. This gives the protein CATSAGVNTEAFF.

V and J are TRBV19 and TRBJ1-3, with a tentative D call TRBD1 (5 bases). This CDR3 is built from 17 residues. Germline-derived CDR1 and CDR2 are LNHDA and SQIVND (reference sequence). With 5 bases removed from V and 0 bases from J, the gap between germline ends came to 17 bases. The CDR3 nucleotides are TGTGCCAGTAGTCGACAGCCTGACTCTCTCTCTGGAAACACCATATATTTT. Its protein product is CASSRQPDSLSGNTIYF.

This chain uses TRBV5-5 with TRBJ2-5; TRBD2 matches 8 bases. The CDR3 contains 16 residues. J was trimmed by 3 bases and V by 2 bases; bases with no gene match: 9. Germline assignment: CDR1 SGHKS and CDR2 YYEKEE (reference sequence). As DNA, the CDR3 is TGTGCCAGCAGCTTTCCGGCTAGCGGGCTTAAAGAGACCCAGTACTTC. It is translated as CASSFPASGLKETQYF.